This is a list of T cell receptor beta chains from one sample in a study of control samples from healthy donors and cancer patients. Libraries were prepared by immunoSEQ multiplex PCR; TCRdb keeps only in-frame clonotypes and omits some of them. The sample consists of roughly 150,000 clones, 80% to 95% of them appearing once. Specimen: blood. Receptors were obtained from a man aged 18-30 years in good health. Both conserved end residues are part of each CDR3. Fields, in order: D gene, J gene, V gene, clone size, CDR3 DNA, CDR3 protein. D genes are given only for firm matches. The size of a clone is reported for some rows only, either as once, few or many, or as a class for expanded clones.

.,TRBJ1-1,TRBV1,once,TGCACTACGGCGGGGTTTAGACGGAACACTGAAGCTTTCTTT,CTTAGFRRNTEAFF
.,TRBJ2-7,TRBV7-2,.,TGTGCCAGCACCTGGGGTCAGGAAGCCTACGAGCAGTACTTC,CASTWGQEAYEQYF
TRBD1,TRBJ2-3,TRBV15,.,TGTGCCACCAGCAGCCCCGGACAGGGGGCGCCGGGAGATACGCAGTATTTT,CATSSPGQGAPGDTQYF
.,TRBJ1-1,TRBV27,.,TGTGCCAGCAGTTTATTGTTATTGGGGGGACGAGTGAACACTGAAGCTTTCTTT,CASSLLLLGGRVNTEAFF
.,TRBJ2-7,TRBV28,.,TGTGCCAGCAGGCCCGAGGGGCCGCGCGACGAGCAGTACTTC,CASRPEGPRDEQYF
.,TRBJ1-2,TRBV9,.,TGTGCCAGCAGCGTAGATGTCAGAGGCGCAGGTGGCTACACCTTC,CASSVDVRGAGGYTF
TRBD1,TRBJ2-7,TRBV6-5,.,TGTGCCAGCAGTATCCGGGACAGGGCTGGCGAGCAGTACTTC,CASSIRDRAGEQYF
TRBD2,TRBJ2-2,TRBV5-4,once,TGTGCCAGCAGGGTGGGAGGGCCGGATAACACCGGGGAGCTGTTTTTT,CASRVGGPDNTGELFF
.,TRBJ2-1,TRBV27,.,TGTGCCAGCAGTTTAGGCCTTGAGAGCTCCTACAATGAGCAGTTCTTC,CASSLGLESSYNEQFF
TRBD1,TRBJ1-6,TRBV12-5,.,TGTGCTAGTGGTTCCGGGACAGGAAATTCACCCCTCCACTTT,CASGSGTGNSPLHF
TRBD2,TRBJ2-2,TRBV6-2/TRBV6-3,.,TGTGCCAGCAGTTACGCGGCGGGAGGCGGGGAGCTGTTTTTT,CASSYAAGGGELFF
.,TRBJ2-7,TRBV4-3,.,TGCGCCAGCAGCCAAGATCAAAGTAATTGGTACGAGCAGTACTTC,CASSQDQSNWYEQYF
TRBD2,TRBJ2-5,TRBV4-3,.,TGCGCCAGCAGCCAAGCGGCTTGGCGGGAGTATGAGACCCAGTACTTC,CASSQAAWREYETQYF
.,TRBJ2-7,TRBV27,.,TGTGCCAGTGGATCCGGGGCGGCCCCCTACGAGCAGTACTTC,CASGSGAAPYEQYF
.,TRBJ1-2,TRBV7-8,.,TGTGCCAGCAGCTTAGGACCCTATGGCTACACCTTC,CASSLGPYGYTF
.,TRBJ1-2,TRBV14,once,TGTGCCAGCAGTCCAGACCGCTATGGCTACACCTTC,CASSPDRYGYTF
.,TRBJ1-1,TRBV5-5,.,TGTGCCAGCGCCCAATGGCCTAACACTGAAGCTTTCTTT,CASAQWPNTEAFF
.,TRBJ2-4,TRBV6-5,.,TGTGCCAGCAGCCTTGGGAACATTCAGTACTTC,CASSLGNIQYF
TRBD1,TRBJ1-6,TRBV5-6,.,TGTGCCAGCAGCTTGGCACAGGGGAGAGATTCACCCCTCCACTTT,CASSLAQGRDSPLHF
.,TRBJ2-3,TRBV4-1,.,TGCGCCAGCAGCCAATTTTACGAGGGTCGCACAGATACGCAGTATTTT,CASSQFYEGRTDTQYF
.,TRBJ1-5,TRBV24-1,.,TGTGCCACCAGTGATCGTAGCAATCAGCCCCAGCATTTT,CATSDRSNQPQHF
TRBD1,TRBJ2-1,TRBV6-6,.,TGTGCCAGCAGTTACTCCCAGGGGGCTAATGAGCAGTTCTTC,CASSYSQGANEQFF
.,TRBJ1-2,TRBV6-5,.,TGTGCCAGCACCCCTCGCAGGGATGACGGCTACACCTTC,CASTPRRDDGYTF
TRBD1,TRBJ1-2,TRBV2,.,TGTGCCAGCAGTGTGATGGGACAGGGGGGTGGCTACACCTTC,CASSVMGQGGGYTF
TRBD2,TRBJ2-1,TRBV11-2,.,TGTGCCAGCAGCCCATCCGCCCTGGGGGGGAATGAGCAGTTCTTC,CASSPSALGGNEQFF
TRBD2,TRBJ2-1,TRBV13,once,TGTGCCAGCAGCTTACGTCTAGCGGGCCTAAAAGGGGAGCAGTTCTTC,CASSLRLAGLKGEQFF
TRBD1,TRBJ2-7,TRBV19,once,TGTGTTCGGACAGGGGTCGCCTACGAGCAGTACTTC,CVRTGVAYEQYF
.,TRBJ1-2,TRBV29-1,.,TGCAGCGCCGATCCGGGGAACTATGGCTACACCTTC,CSADPGNYGYTF
.,TRBJ1-4,TRBV6-5,.,TGTGCCAGCACGCGGGGCATGTATGAAAAACTGTTTTTT,CASTRGMYEKLFF
.,TRBJ2-1,TRBV6-4,.,TGTGCCAGCAGTGGAGGGAGCTACAATGAGCAGTTCTTC,CASSGGSYNEQFF
.,TRBJ1-1,TRBV29-1,.,TGCAGCGTTGAAGCTCCACACCCTTCCACTGAAGCTTTCTTT,CSVEAPHPSTEAFF
.,TRBJ2-7,TRBV6-6,.,TGTGCCAGCAGTTCGCAGGGTCCCTACGAGCAGTACTTC,CASSSQGPYEQYF
TRBD1,TRBJ2-3,TRBV3-1/TRBV3-2,.,TGTGCCAGCAGCCCCATGAGGGGGCTAACGGATACGCAGTATTTT,CASSPMRGLTDTQYF
.,TRBJ1-4,TRBV6-6,.,TGTGCCAGCAGTTACCTCGGGATGATGAACGAAAAACTGTTTTTT,CASSYLGMMNEKLFF
.,TRBJ1-5,TRBV4-1,.,TGCGCCAGCAGCCTGAAACAAATAGGTCATACATGGAGGGACAATCAGCCCCAGCATTTT,CASSLKQIGHTWRDNQPQHF
TRBD2,TRBJ2-4,TRBV14,once,TGTGCCAGCAGCGCGACTAGCGGGGGGGCCAAAAACATTCAGTACTTC,CASSATSGGAKNIQYF
.,TRBJ2-6,TRBV6-5,.,TGTGCCAGCAGTTTGCAGGGTCCCTCTGGGGCCAACGTCCTGACTTTC,CASSLQGPSGANVLTF
.,TRBJ1-4,TRBV4-1,.,TGCGCCAGCAGCCAAGATCGGGCACCCTCTAATGAAAAACTGTTTTTT,CASSQDRAPSNEKLFF
.,TRBJ1-1,TRBV19,.,TGTGCCAGTAGTATAGCCGACAGGCTGAACACTGAAGCTTTCTTT,CASSIADRLNTEAFF
.,TRBJ1-2,TRBV9,.,TGTGCCAGCAGCGTAAGAGGGGCAGGAAACGGAATTTGGTATGGCTACACCTTC,CASSVRGAGNGIWYGYTF
TRBD2,TRBJ2-1,TRBV6-1,.,TGTGCCAGCAGTGAAGTGCATACCGGGACTAGTCCTTTAAATGAGCAGTTCTTC,CASSEVHTGTSPLNEQFF
.,TRBJ1-2,TRBV7-9,.,TGTGCCAGCAGCCCGAGGACGGCTAACTATGGCTACACCTTC,CASSPRTANYGYTF
.,TRBJ2-7,TRBV28,.,TGTGCCAGCAGCGGGACTTGGTCCTACGAGCAGTACTTC,CASSGTWSYEQYF
.,TRBJ2-5,TRBV29-1,.,TGCAGCGTTGAAGATGGTTGGGGGAGGGAGACCCAGTACTTC,CSVEDGWGRETQYF
TRBD1,TRBJ1-5,TRBV19,.,TGTGCCAGTAGTCCGCCGACAGGGAGAGGGCAGCCCCAGCATTTT,CASSPPTGRGQPQHF
.,TRBJ2-2,TRBV6-5,once,TGTGCCAGCAGTTATCAAGCGTTGAACACCGGGGAGCTGTTTTTT,CASSYQALNTGELFF
TRBD2,TRBJ2-7,TRBV3-1/TRBV3-2,.,TGTGCCAGCAGCCCTAGCCGGGAGGATATATCCTACGAGCAGTACTTC,CASSPSREDISYEQYF
.,TRBJ1-3,TRBV7-9,.,TGTGCCAGCAGCCCGGGGGTCCGCGGAAACACCATATATTTT,CASSPGVRGNTIYF
.,TRBJ1-1,TRBV4-1,.,TGCGCCAGCAGCCAAGATGCGGGGTACACTGAAGCTTTCTTT,CASSQDAGYTEAFF
TRBD1,TRBJ1-4,TRBV30,.,TGTGCCTGGAGTGTACCCAGGCCAGGGGGAGAAAAACTGTTTTTT,CAWSVPRPGGEKLFF
.,TRBJ2-4,TRBV3-1/TRBV3-2,.,TGTGCCAGCAGCCTGCCAGGAGTAAAAAACATTCAGTACTTC,CASSLPGVKNIQYF
TRBD2,TRBJ2-2,TRBV5-6,.,TGTGCCAGCAGCTTGGAACCCGGGACTAGCTACACCGGGGAGCTGTTTTTT,CASSLEPGTSYTGELFF
.,TRBJ2-1,TRBV7-9,.,TGTGCCAGCAGCCTCCGGGCCTGGCTGGGCAATGAGCAGTTCTTC,CASSLRAWLGNEQFF
.,TRBJ2-5,TRBV7-9,.,TGTGCCAGCAGCCGCCATCCCGGGGCCCAGTACTTC,CASSRHPGAQYF
.,TRBJ1-6,TRBV7-8,few,TGTGCCAGCAACCGCCTGGCAGGGGAGAATTCACCCCTCCACTTT,CASNRLAGENSPLHF